This TCR beta chain was identified during a study of shared clonotypes between healthy human individuals. The protocol was immunoSEQ multiplex PCR, while the TCRdb copy is restricted to in-frame clones and leaves out a portion. The sample shows around 2,000,000 clones, over 85% of them seen only once. Terminally differentiated effector memory CD45RA+ cells were excluded by CCR7 positive selection of CD45RO-negative cells. From germline, CDR1 is SGDLS and CDR2 YYNGEE. There are 14 residues in the CDR3. Deletions cut 2 bases from V and 2 bases from J, with 8 bases between. The TCR sequence derives from a man between 18 and 29 years old in good health. This chain connects TRBV9 to TRBJ1-3; D perhaps matches TRBD1 (5 bases). Material: naive CD8+ T cells sorted from blood. CDR3 residues: CASSVGDPGNTIYF. In DNA form, the CDR3 reads TGTGCCAGCAGCGTGGGGGACCCTGGAAACACCATATATTTT.